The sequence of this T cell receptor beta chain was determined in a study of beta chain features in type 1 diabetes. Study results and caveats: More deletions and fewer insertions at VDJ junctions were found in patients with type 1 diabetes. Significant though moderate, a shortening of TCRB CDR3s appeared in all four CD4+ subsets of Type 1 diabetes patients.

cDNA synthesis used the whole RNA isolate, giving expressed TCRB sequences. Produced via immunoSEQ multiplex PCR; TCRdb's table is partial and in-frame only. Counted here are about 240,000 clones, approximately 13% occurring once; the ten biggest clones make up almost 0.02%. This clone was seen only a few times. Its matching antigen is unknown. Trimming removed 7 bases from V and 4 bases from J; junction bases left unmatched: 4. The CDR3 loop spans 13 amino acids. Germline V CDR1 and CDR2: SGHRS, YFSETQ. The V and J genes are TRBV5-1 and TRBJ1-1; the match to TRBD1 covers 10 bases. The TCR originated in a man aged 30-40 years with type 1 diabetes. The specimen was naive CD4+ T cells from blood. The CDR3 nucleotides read TGCGCCAGCCTGGACAGGGGGGGCACTGAAGCTTTCTTT. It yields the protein CASLDRGGTEAFF.